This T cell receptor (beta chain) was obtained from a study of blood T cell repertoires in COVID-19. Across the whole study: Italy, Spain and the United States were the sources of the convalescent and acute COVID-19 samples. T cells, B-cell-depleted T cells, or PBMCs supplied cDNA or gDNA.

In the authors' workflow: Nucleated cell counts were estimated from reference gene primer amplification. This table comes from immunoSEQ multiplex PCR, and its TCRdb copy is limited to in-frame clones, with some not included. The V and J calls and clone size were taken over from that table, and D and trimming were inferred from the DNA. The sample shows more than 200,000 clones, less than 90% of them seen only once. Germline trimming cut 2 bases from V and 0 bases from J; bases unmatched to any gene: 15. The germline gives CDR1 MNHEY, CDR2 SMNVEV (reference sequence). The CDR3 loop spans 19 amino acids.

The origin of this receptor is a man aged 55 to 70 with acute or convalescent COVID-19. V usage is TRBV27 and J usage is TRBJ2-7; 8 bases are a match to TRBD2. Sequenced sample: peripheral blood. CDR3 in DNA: TGTGCCAGCAGTTTAGCCGGGGCGGGAGGTTCAGCCAGCTCCTACGAGCAGTACTTC. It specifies CASSLAGAGGSASSYEQYF.